The text below deals with one T cell receptor (beta chain). Its recognized antigen is unknown. No base quality information exists; no much larger clone differs at one position. TCR beta VDJ combination and CDR3 sequence profiling used genomic DNA as the template. An Illumina HiSeq 2000 was used for TCR repertoire sequencing. From the authors' description of their analysis: Repertoire assessment relied on Simpson's diversity index, CDR3 size and DJ length profiles, and TRBV/TRBJ rearrangement plots. Whichever DNA sequence was most abundant in the deep sequencing data was defined as the immunodominant clone. CDR3 amino acid sequences were screened for sharing across subjects and were compared with published repertoires and the VDJdb database. In TCRdb, the public reads were trimmed at Q25 with fastp and aligned with MiXCR, with productive beta chains retained. Merged by CDR3 protein, the rows form single entries marked with the most common genes and DNA. The V and J calls were determined by TCRdb, not by the authors. This sample is represented by some 170,000 distinct CDR3 sequences; 35% to 55% of them were singletons. The ten largest clones capture over 0.95% of the sample.

The data stem from a study of CD8+CD57+ T cells in acquired aplastic anemia (dated by TCRdb to 2016 to 2019). Some background on the complete study: Extracted DNA from sorted CD4+ and CD8+ cells averaged approximately 3 ug, ranging from about 0.18 to 27.4 ug. For healthy donor samples, the average read count was around 9.8 million for CD4+ cells and approximately 11 million for CD8+ cells.

The germline V gene (reference sequence) gives CDR1 as MNHEY and CDR2 as SMNVEV. At the junction V is shortened by 8 bases and J by 5 bases, with 10 bases in between. The CDR3 covers 11 residues, taking in both the cysteine and the phenylalanine. Left in the record is the CDR3 DNA by itself, 33 bases read in frame from the first base. The full study reports these points: Between patients and healthy controls, no significant difference in CD8+ Simpson's diversity was found (P=0.060). Roughly 30 CD8+ CDR3 sequences were found to be shared between patients and controls, but these sequences appeared to be highly expressed in patients and within the immunodominant clones of the patients.

The study deep-sequenced TCR repertoires of sorted CD4+ and CD8+ blood T cells from severe aplastic anemia patients and healthy subjects. Ficoll-Paque density gradient centrifugation was used to isolate peripheral blood mononuclear cells. Before DNA extraction, CD4+ and CD8+ T cells were sorted by FACS or by magnetic beads. The V and J segments used are TRBV27 and TRBJ2-7; the D gene remains uncertain. Specimen: sorted CD4+, CD8+, or CD8+CD57+ T cells (not recorded which) from PBMCs. This TCR came from a human donor in good health. The DNA sequence is TGTGCCAGCTGCCTTAGTCACGAGCAGTACTTC. The encoded protein is CASCLSHEQYF.